Below, 8 T cell receptor beta chains from the same sample are listed, as sequenced in a study of molecular identifiers for immune sequencing clone quantification. TCRdb used MiXCR to reprocess the PCR reads, holding one entry per CDR3 protein. The table has more than 70,000 distinct CDR3 sequences, under 25% seen once. Sequencing was done on a sample of naive CD8+ T cells from blood, with Jurkat cell RNA spiked in. The subset was: FACS-sorted CD8+CD4-CCR7+CD45RA+ naive T cells. Receptors were obtained from a human donor in good health. Some libraries in this study had Jurkat cell RNA spiked in.

A few counts support this clonotype. The V gene is TRBV5-1, the J gene TRBJ2-7; 7 nucleotides line up with TRBD1. V lost 4 bases, J lost 3 bases, and 10 bases stayed unmatched. The CDR3 is 15 residues long. Germline assignment: CDR1 SGHRS and CDR2 YFSETQ. The CDR3 bases are TGCGCCAGCAGCGCCAAGGGACAGATTTTCTACGAGCAGTACTTC. Protein sequence: CASSAKGQIFYEQYF.

This clonotype was seen more than once but under ten times. The chain recombines TRBV27 with TRBJ1-1; the D gene is possibly TRBD1 (5 bases). The germline V gene encodes CDR1 MNHEY and CDR2 SMNVEV (reference sequence). Trimming removed 2 bases at V and 8 bases at J, with 12 bases between. This CDR3 comprises 13 residues. The CDR3 DNA is TGTGCCAGCAGTTTAATCGGGGCAGCAGAAGCTTTCTTT. This gives the protein CASSLIGAAEAFF.

This clonotype was observed many times. In nucleotides, the CDR3 is TGTGCCAGCAGACGAGAGCGGGAGGGCCGGGTCGGGGAGCTGTTTTTT. It translates to CASRREREGRVGELFF. The J gene is TRBJ2-2, the V gene TRBV4-2; 10 nucleotides line up with TRBD2. The CDR3 runs 16 residues. Germline V gene data show CDR1 as LGHNA and CDR2 as YNFKEQ. V was clipped by 6 bases and J by 7 bases; unmatched bases: 11.

In regard to this clonotype: A much larger clone differs from this one at a single base, so this may be a read error. This chain uses TRBV7-9 with TRBJ1-5, with unresolved D. Germline V gene sequence: CDR1 SEHNR, CDR2 FQNEAQ (reference sequence). The CDR3 runs to 16 residues. V lost 0 bases and J 0 bases, leaving 9 bases between the germline ends. CDR3: CASSLALRSSNQPQHF. CDR3 nucleotide sequence: TGTGCCAGCAGCTTAGCGCTAAGGAGTAGCAATCAGCCCCAGCATTTT.

This clonotype was counted ten times or more. The V gene is TRBV12-3 or TRBV12-4, the J gene TRBJ2-7; a weak D match, TRBD2 (6 bases). V lost 4 bases and J lost 3, with 10 bases in between. The CDR3 is 13 amino acids. Here the CDR3 DNA reads TGTGCCAGCAGTTGGGACGGGGGCTACGAGCAGTACTTC. This translates into CASSWDGGYEQYF.

This CDR3 is CASRPGHYNEQFF. The CDR3, as DNA: TGTGCCAGTCGCCCCGGGCATTACAATGAGCAGTTCTTC. The chain is built from TRBV19 and TRBJ2-1; D not resolved. This CDR3 is built from 13 residues. The germline V gene has CDR1 LNHDA and CDR2 SQIVND (reference sequence). V lost 8 bases to trimming and J lost 4 bases, with 12 bases between them.

In its sample, this clonotype was seen once. This may be a read error, as it is one base from a much larger clone. The V gene is TRBV15, the J gene TRBJ2-2; 7 bases agree with TRBD1. CDR1 and CDR2 (germline): LNHNV, YYDKDF (reference sequence). The CDR3 sequence is 15 residues long. V lost 3 bases and J lost 5; bases outside the gene matches: 6. This CDR3 reads CATSRVRGSTGELFF. DNA for the CDR3: TGTGCCACCAGCAGGGTCAGGGGGTCAACCGGGGAGCTGTTTTTT.

In this sample, this clonotype turned up many times. The chain is built from TRBV9 and TRBJ2-1, with a weak D call TRBD2 (6 bases). CDR3 length: 13 residues. Deletions cut 4 bases from V and 5 bases from J, with 10 bases between. Per the germline V gene, CDR1 is SGDLS and CDR2 is YYNGEE. CDR3 coding DNA: TGTGCCAGCAGCCCGTGGACTAACAATGAGCAGTTCTTC. This gives the protein CASSPWTNNEQFF.